A selection of T cell receptor beta chains follows, all from one sample in a study of CD8+ T cells in alopecia areata. Profiled with immunoSEQ multiplex PCR; TCRdb holds only in-frame clones, not every one. Of roughly 180,000 clones listed, about 55% are singletons. Sequenced here: CD8+ T cells sorted from blood, sampled at week 24, from a patient treated with tofacitinib. The receptors stem from a human donor with alopecia areata. Both conserved end residues are part of each CDR3. Each record gives: clone size, J gene, V gene, D gene, CDR3 protein, CDR3 DNA. A D gene is named only where the DNA matches it firmly. The listing skips clone size in some rows; elsewhere it reads once, few, many or a size class.

clone_size: few; j_call: TRBJ2-2; v_call: TRBV30; d_call: -; cdr3_aa: CAWSGAFANTGELFF; cdr3_nt: TGTGCCTGGAGTGGGGCATTCGCGAACACCGGGGAGCTGTTTTTT
clone_size: -; j_call: TRBJ2-1; v_call: TRBV13; d_call: TRBD1; cdr3_aa: CASSGGTGIYNEQFF; cdr3_nt: TGTGCCAGCAGCGGCGGGACAGGAATCTACAATGAGCAGTTCTTC
clone_size: -; j_call: TRBJ1-2; v_call: TRBV4-1; d_call: TRBD1; cdr3_aa: CASSQDSSPGTGDYGYTF; cdr3_nt: TGCGCCAGCAGCCAAGACTCAAGTCCCGGGACAGGGGACTATGGCTACACCTTC
clone_size: few; j_call: TRBJ1-1; v_call: TRBV29-1; d_call: -; cdr3_aa: CSVEWANTEAFF; cdr3_nt: TGCAGCGTTGAATGGGCGAACACTGAAGCTTTCTTT
clone_size: -; j_call: TRBJ2-6; v_call: TRBV19; d_call: TRBD1; cdr3_aa: CASSSQGGDGANVLTF; cdr3_nt: TGTGCCAGTAGTAGTCAAGGGGGCGATGGGGCCAACGTCCTGACTTTC
clone_size: once; j_call: TRBJ2-7; v_call: TRBV5-1; d_call: -; cdr3_aa: CASSLAQGDYEQYF; cdr3_nt: TGCGCCAGCAGCTTGGCCCAGGGAGACTACGAGCAGTACTTC
clone_size: -; j_call: TRBJ2-1; v_call: TRBV11-3; d_call: -; cdr3_aa: CASIVSYNEQFF; cdr3_nt: TGTGCCAGCATAGTCTCCTACAATGAGCAGTTCTTC
clone_size: -; j_call: TRBJ2-7; v_call: TRBV27; d_call: TRBD2; cdr3_aa: CASSLLLAGGPGEQYF; cdr3_nt: TGTGCCAGCAGTTTACTCCTGGCGGGGGGGCCGGGAGAGCAGTACTTC
clone_size: -; j_call: TRBJ2-3; v_call: TRBV6-4; d_call: -; cdr3_aa: CASSYRGGRTDTQYF; cdr3_nt: TGTGCCAGCAGTTATCGGGGAGGCCGCACAGATACGCAGTATTTT
clone_size: -; j_call: TRBJ1-1; v_call: TRBV6-5; d_call: -; cdr3_aa: CASSFGTEAFF; cdr3_nt: TGTGCCAGCAGTTTTGGCACTGAAGCTTTCTTT
clone_size: -; j_call: TRBJ1-2; v_call: TRBV7-3; d_call: -; cdr3_aa: CASSLSPDGGCTF; cdr3_nt: TGTGCCAGCAGCTTATCACCTGACGGGGGTTGCACCTTC
clone_size: once; j_call: TRBJ2-4; v_call: TRBV19; d_call: -; cdr3_aa: CASSPGPSVGIQYF; cdr3_nt: TGTGCCAGTAGTCCGGGACCATCTGTAGGCATTCAGTACTTC
clone_size: -; j_call: TRBJ2-7; v_call: TRBV6-5; d_call: -; cdr3_aa: CASSYSRGARYEQYF; cdr3_nt: TGTGCCAGCAGTTACTCGAGGGGCGCCCGCTACGAGCAGTACTTC
clone_size: -; j_call: TRBJ1-1; v_call: TRBV30; d_call: -; cdr3_aa: CAWSLTGEAFF; cdr3_nt: TGTGCCTGGAGTTTAACAGGGGAAGCTTTCTTT
clone_size: -; j_call: TRBJ1-1; v_call: TRBV13; d_call: TRBD1; cdr3_aa: CASSTGGVTEAFF; cdr3_nt: TGTGCCAGCAGCACAGGGGGCGTCACTGAAGCTTTCTTT
clone_size: -; j_call: TRBJ1-5; v_call: TRBV30; d_call: -; cdr3_aa: CAWSVGGNQPQHF; cdr3_nt: TGTGCCTGGAGTGTGGGCGGGAATCAGCCCCAGCATTTT
clone_size: -; j_call: TRBJ2-3; v_call: TRBV30; d_call: TRBD1; cdr3_aa: CAWSHRGRDTQYF; cdr3_nt: TGTGCCTGGAGTCACAGGGGGCGAGATACGCAGTATTTT
clone_size: few; j_call: TRBJ1-1; v_call: TRBV11-2; d_call: -; cdr3_aa: CASSLDLFGGSRDTEAFF; cdr3_nt: TGTGCCAGCAGCTTAGATCTATTCGGGGGGTCTAGGGACACTGAAGCTTTCTTT
clone_size: -; j_call: TRBJ2-1; v_call: TRBV12-5; d_call: -; cdr3_aa: CASGLVSIEQFF; cdr3_nt: TGTGCTAGTGGTTTGGTAAGCATAGAGCAGTTCTTC
clone_size: -; j_call: TRBJ2-6; v_call: TRBV4-3; d_call: -; cdr3_aa: CASSQDATGTGSGANVLTF; cdr3_nt: TGCGCCAGCAGCCAAGATGCGACAGGGACTGGATCTGGGGCCAACGTCCTGACTTTC
clone_size: -; j_call: TRBJ1-1; v_call: TRBV2; d_call: -; cdr3_aa: CASSGGTVTSFF; cdr3_nt: TGTGCCAGCAGTGGTGGAACAGTTACATCTTTCTTT
clone_size: -; j_call: TRBJ1-1; v_call: TRBV7-9; d_call: TRBD1; cdr3_aa: CASRTGQANTEAFF; cdr3_nt: TGTGCCAGCAGGACGGGACAGGCGAACACTGAAGCTTTCTTT
clone_size: -; j_call: TRBJ2-1; v_call: TRBV6-6; d_call: -; cdr3_aa: CATRAYNEQFF; cdr3_nt: TGTGCCACCCGAGCCTACAATGAGCAGTTCTTC
clone_size: -; j_call: TRBJ1-1; v_call: TRBV7-8; d_call: -; cdr3_aa: CASRRSGNTEAFF; cdr3_nt: TGTGCCAGCAGACGTTCGGGTAACACTGAAGCTTTCTTT
clone_size: -; j_call: TRBJ1-5; v_call: TRBV25-1; d_call: -; cdr3_aa: CASSQGVNQPQHF; cdr3_nt: TGTGCCAGCAGTCAGGGAGTCAATCAGCCCCAGCATTTT
clone_size: -; j_call: TRBJ2-6; v_call: TRBV13; d_call: -; cdr3_aa: CASSSFSGANVLTF; cdr3_nt: TGTGCCAGCAGCTCATTCTCTGGGGCCAACGTCCTGACTTTC
clone_size: few; j_call: TRBJ2-7; v_call: TRBV27; d_call: -; cdr3_aa: CASRRPGPRRYEQYF; cdr3_nt: TGTGCCAGCAGGCGACCGGGACCCCGGCGATACGAGCAGTACTTC
clone_size: few; j_call: TRBJ1-6; v_call: TRBV6-4; d_call: -; cdr3_aa: CAIPRDSLHF; cdr3_nt: TGTGCCATCCCTAGGGACTCCCTCCACTTT
clone_size: few; j_call: TRBJ2-7; v_call: TRBV30; d_call: -; cdr3_aa: CAWRTTDSYEQYF; cdr3_nt: TGTGCCTGGAGAACGACTGATTCCTACGAGCAGTACTTC
clone_size: -; j_call: TRBJ1-2; v_call: TRBV30; d_call: -; cdr3_aa: CAWSGQADGYTF; cdr3_nt: TGTGCCTGGAGTGGGCAGGCTGATGGCTACACCTTC
clone_size: few; j_call: TRBJ2-2; v_call: TRBV2; d_call: TRBD1; cdr3_aa: CAGGTGVPGELFF; cdr3_nt: TGTGCCGGCGGGACAGGGGTACCCGGGGAGCTGTTTTTT
clone_size: -; j_call: TRBJ2-7; v_call: TRBV2; d_call: -; cdr3_aa: CASSEVRDEQYF; cdr3_nt: TGTGCCAGCAGTGAAGTCAGGGACGAGCAGTACTTC
clone_size: few; j_call: TRBJ2-7; v_call: TRBV7-9; d_call: -; cdr3_aa: CASSFYGTRDEQYF; cdr3_nt: TGTGCCAGCAGCTTCTACGGGACCCGGGACGAGCAGTACTTC
clone_size: -; j_call: TRBJ1-4; v_call: TRBV6-1; d_call: TRBD1; cdr3_aa: CASSEWAGGPINEKLFF; cdr3_nt: TGTGCCAGCAGTGAGTGGGCAGGGGGTCCCATTAATGAAAAACTGTTTTTT
clone_size: few; j_call: TRBJ2-1; v_call: TRBV4-1; d_call: TRBD2; cdr3_aa: CASSPGTSKSDEQFF; cdr3_nt: TGCGCCAGCAGCCCAGGGACTAGCAAGAGTGATGAGCAGTTCTTC
clone_size: few; j_call: TRBJ1-2; v_call: TRBV15; d_call: TRBD1; cdr3_aa: CATSGGQGADYGYTF; cdr3_nt: TGTGCCACCAGCGGTGGACAGGGGGCTGACTATGGCTACACCTTC
clone_size: -; j_call: TRBJ2-5; v_call: TRBV19; d_call: -; cdr3_aa: CASSWGKQSGETQYF; cdr3_nt: TGTGCCAGTAGTTGGGGGAAACAGAGCGGAGAGACCCAGTACTTC
clone_size: -; j_call: TRBJ2-7; v_call: TRBV5-1; d_call: TRBD1; cdr3_aa: CASSSTGPGEQYF; cdr3_nt: TGCGCCAGCAGCTCGACAGGGCCGGGGGAGCAGTACTTC
clone_size: few; j_call: TRBJ2-2; v_call: TRBV19; d_call: -; cdr3_aa: CASRDSGGDRNTGELFF; cdr3_nt: TGTGCCAGTAGGGATTCCGGAGGGGACAGGAACACCGGGGAGCTGTTTTTT
clone_size: -; j_call: TRBJ1-1; v_call: TRBV29-1; d_call: -; cdr3_aa: CSVVLGNTEAFF; cdr3_nt: TGCAGCGTTGTATTAGGAAACACTGAAGCTTTCTTT
clone_size: -; j_call: TRBJ2-2; v_call: TRBV7-9; d_call: -; cdr3_aa: CASWPPAAGELFF; cdr3_nt: TGTGCCAGTTGGCCGCCTGCAGCCGGGGAGCTGTTTTTT